This T cell receptor beta chain was recovered during a study of blood T cells in healthy people across ages. Study results and limitations: The study could not conclusively compare naive and antigen-experienced cells, given its unsorted PBMCs. With age, beta diversity per million T cells declined roughly linearly, significantly by approximately 40.

Combining a sample-barcoded 5' primer with a J-beta primer mix, a second PCR ran for roughly 7 to 11 cycles. From the 5' RACE reads, TCRdb called clonotypes with MiXCR, one entry per CDR3 protein. This sample carries more than 1 million distinct CDR3 sequences, 40% to 50% of them seen once, and the ten largest clones take under 20%. On this clonotype: Its matching antigen is unknown.

The trim removed 7 bases at V and 6 bases at J, leaving 20 bases unmatched. This CDR3 has 19 residues. In germline, CDR1 is SNHLY, CDR2 FYNNEI. The sequencing sample was made of blood. The chain employs TRBV2 and TRBJ2-1, with 11 positions matching TRBD2. The sequence derives from a woman aged 55-70 years in good health. The CDR3 loop reads CASIPGTSGSAGGLNEQFF. The CDR3 bases are TGTGCCAGCATCCCGGGGACTAGCGGTAGCGCTGGGGGCCTCAATGAGCAGTTCTTC. The entire variable domain, with the rest obtained from reference TRBV2 and TRBJ2-1, is as follows: EPEVTQTPSHQVTQMGQEVILRCVPISNHLYFYWYRQILGQKVEFLVSFYNNEISEKSEIFDDQFSVERPDGSNFTLKIRSTKLEDSAMYFCASIPGTSGSAGGLNEQFFGPGTRLTVL.